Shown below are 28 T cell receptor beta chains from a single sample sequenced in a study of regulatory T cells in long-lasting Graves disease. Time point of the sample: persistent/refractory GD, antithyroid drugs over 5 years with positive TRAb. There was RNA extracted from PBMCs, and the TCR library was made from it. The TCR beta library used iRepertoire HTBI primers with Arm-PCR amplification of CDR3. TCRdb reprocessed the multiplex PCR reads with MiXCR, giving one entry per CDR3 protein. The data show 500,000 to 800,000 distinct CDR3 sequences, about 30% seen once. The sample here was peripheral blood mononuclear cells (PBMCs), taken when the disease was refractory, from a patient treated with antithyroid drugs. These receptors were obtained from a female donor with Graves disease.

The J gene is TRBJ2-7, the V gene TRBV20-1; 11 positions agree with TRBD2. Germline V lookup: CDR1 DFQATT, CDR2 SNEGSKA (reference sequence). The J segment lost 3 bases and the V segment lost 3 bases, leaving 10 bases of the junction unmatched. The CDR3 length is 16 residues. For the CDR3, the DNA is TGCAGTGCTAGTGAGGTTAGCGGGAGGGGTTACTACGAGCAGTACTTC. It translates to CSASEVSGRGYYEQYF.

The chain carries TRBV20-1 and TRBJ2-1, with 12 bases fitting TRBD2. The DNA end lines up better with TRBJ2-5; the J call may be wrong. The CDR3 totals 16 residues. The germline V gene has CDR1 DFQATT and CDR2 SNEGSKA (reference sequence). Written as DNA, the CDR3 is TGCAGTGCCACGACTAGCGGGAGTGGGGCGATAGAGACCCAGTACTTC. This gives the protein CSATTSGSGAIETQYF.

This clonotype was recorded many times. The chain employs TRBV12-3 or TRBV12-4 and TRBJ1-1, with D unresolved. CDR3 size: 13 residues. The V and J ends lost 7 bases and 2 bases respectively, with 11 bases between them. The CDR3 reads CASTARGNTEAFF. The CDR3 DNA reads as TGTGCCAGCACTGCTCGGGGAAACACTGAAGCTTTCTTT.

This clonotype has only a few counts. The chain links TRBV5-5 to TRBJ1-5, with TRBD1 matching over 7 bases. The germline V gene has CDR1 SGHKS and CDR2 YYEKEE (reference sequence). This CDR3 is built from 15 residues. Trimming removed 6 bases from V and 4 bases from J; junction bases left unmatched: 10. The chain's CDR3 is CASTQGDWENQPQHF. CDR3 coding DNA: TGTGCCAGCACCCAGGGGGACTGGGAAAATCAGCCCCAGCATTTT.

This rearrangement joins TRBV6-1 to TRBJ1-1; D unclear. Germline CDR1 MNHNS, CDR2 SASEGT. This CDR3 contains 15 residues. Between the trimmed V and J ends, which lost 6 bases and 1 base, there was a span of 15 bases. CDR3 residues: CASSDSLGSNTEAFF. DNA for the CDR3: TGTGCCAGCAGCGACTCTTTGGGATCGAACACTGAAGCTTTCTTT.

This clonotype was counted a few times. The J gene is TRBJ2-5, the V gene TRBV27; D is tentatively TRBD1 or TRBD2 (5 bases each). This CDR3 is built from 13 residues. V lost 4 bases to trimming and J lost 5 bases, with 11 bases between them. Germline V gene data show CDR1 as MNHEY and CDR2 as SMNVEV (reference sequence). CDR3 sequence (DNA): TGTGCCAGCAGTTCCGGGGCATCGGAGACCCAGTACTTC. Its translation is CASSSGASETQYF.

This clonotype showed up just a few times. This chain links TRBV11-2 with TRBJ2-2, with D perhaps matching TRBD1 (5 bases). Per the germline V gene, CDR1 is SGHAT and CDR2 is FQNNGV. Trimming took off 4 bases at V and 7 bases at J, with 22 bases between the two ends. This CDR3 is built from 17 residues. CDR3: CASSSQTLGRAIGELFF. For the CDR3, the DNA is TGTGCCAGCAGCTCCCAAACCCTGGGCAGGGCGATCGGGGAGCTGTTTTTT.

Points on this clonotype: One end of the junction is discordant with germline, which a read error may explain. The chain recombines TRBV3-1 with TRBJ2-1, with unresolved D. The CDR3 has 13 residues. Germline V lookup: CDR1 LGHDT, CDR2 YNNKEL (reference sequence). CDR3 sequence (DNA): TGTGCCAGCAGTTTTCGGCCCTATAATGAGCAGTTCTTC. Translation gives CASSFRPYNEQFF.

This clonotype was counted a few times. This CDR3 reads CASSPRDRELEAFF. The CDR3 region has the DNA TGCGCCAGCAGCCCCCGGGACAGGGAACTTGAAGCTTTCTTT. V is TRBV5-1 and J is TRBJ1-1, with 9 bases lining up with TRBD1. CDR1 SGHRS and CDR2 YFSETQ come from the germline V gene. Germline trimming cut 4 bases from V and 7 bases from J; bases unmatched to any gene: 8. The CDR3 is 14 amino acids.

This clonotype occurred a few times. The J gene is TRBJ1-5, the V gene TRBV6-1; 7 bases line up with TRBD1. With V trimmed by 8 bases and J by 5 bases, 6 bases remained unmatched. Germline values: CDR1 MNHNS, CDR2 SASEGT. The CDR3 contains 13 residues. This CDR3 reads CASADRRYQPQHF. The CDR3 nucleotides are TGTGCCAGCGCGGACAGGAGATATCAGCCCCAGCATTTT.

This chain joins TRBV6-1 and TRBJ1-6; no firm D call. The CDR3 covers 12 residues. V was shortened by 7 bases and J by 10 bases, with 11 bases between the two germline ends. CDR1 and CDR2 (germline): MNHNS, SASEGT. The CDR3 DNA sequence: TGTGCCAGCATAGAGCCTGGATCACCCCTCCACTTT. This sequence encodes CASIEPGSPLHF.

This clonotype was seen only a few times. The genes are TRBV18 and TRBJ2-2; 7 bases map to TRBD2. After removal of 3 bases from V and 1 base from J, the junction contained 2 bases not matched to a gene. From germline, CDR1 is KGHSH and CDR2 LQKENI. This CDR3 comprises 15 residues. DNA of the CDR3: TGTGCCAGCTCACCGGCTAGCGGGAACACCGGGGAGCTGTTTTTT. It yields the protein CASSPASGNTGELFF.

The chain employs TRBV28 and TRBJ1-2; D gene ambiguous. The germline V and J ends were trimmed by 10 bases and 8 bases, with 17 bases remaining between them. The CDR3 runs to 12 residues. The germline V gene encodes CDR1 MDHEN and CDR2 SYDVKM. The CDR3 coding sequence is TGTGCCACCCGCTTCACTACGGGGGGCTACACCTTC. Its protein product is CATRFTTGGYTF.

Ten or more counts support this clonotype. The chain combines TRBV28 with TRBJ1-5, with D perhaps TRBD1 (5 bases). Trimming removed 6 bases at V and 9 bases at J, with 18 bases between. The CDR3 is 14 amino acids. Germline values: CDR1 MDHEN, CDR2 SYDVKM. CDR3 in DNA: TGTGCCAGCAGACCTGACAGCCGCCAGGGGCCCCAGCATTTT. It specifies CASRPDSRQGPQHF.

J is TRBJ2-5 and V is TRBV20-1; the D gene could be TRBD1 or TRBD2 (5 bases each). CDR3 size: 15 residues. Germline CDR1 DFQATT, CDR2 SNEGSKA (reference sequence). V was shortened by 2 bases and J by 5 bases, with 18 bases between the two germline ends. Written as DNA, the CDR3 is TGCAGTGCTAGACCGGGACGTTCACTCGGGGAGACCCAGTACTTC. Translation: CSARPGRSLGETQYF.

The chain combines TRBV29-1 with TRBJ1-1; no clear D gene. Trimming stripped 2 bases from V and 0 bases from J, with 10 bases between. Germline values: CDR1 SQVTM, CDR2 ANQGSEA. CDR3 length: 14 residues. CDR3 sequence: CSVEPTGMNTEAFF. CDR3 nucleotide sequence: TGCAGCGTTGAACCAACGGGCATGAACACTGAAGCTTTCTTT. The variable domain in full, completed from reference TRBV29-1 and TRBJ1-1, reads SAVISQKPSRDICQRGTSLTIQCQVDSQVTMMFWYRQQPGQSLTLIATANQGSEATYESGFVIDKFPISRPNLTFSTLTVSNMSPEDSSIYLCSVEPTGMNTEAFFGQGTRLTVV.

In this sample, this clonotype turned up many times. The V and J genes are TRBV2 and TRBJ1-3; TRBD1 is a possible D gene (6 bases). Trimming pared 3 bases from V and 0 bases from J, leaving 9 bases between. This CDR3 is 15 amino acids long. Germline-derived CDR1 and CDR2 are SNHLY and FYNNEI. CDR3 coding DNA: TGTGCCAGCAGTGACCAGGGGTACTCTGGAAACACCATATATTTT. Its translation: CASSDQGYSGNTIYF.

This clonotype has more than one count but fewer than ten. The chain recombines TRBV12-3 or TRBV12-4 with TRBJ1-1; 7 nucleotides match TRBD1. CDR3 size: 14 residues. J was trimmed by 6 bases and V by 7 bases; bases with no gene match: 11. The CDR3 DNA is TGTGCCAGCACCTTAGGGGGCCCGCAGGCTGAAGCTTTCTTT. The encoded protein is CASTLGGPQAEAFF.

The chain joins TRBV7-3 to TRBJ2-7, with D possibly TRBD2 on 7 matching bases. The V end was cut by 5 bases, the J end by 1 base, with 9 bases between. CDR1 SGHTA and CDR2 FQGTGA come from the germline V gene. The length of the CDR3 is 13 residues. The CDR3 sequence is CASSGGASYEQYF. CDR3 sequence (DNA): TGTGCCAGCAGCGGGGGGGCTTCCTACGAGCAGTACTTC.

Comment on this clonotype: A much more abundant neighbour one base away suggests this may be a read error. The CDR3 nucleotides are TGTGCCAGCAGTTCCCAGGACACCGGGGAGCTGTTTTTT. Translated: CASSSQDTGELFF. The V and J genes are TRBV6-5 and TRBJ2-2; D is uncertain. This CDR3 is built from 13 residues. CDR1 and CDR2 (germline): MNHEY, SVGAGI. Trimming left V 4 bases short and J 3 bases short, with 6 bases between.

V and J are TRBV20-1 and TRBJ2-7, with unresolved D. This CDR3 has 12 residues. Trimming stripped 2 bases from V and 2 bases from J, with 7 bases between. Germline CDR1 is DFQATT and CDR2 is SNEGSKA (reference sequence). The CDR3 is CSARLPPYEQYF. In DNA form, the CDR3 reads TGCAGTGCTAGACTGCCTCCCTACGAGCAGTACTTC.

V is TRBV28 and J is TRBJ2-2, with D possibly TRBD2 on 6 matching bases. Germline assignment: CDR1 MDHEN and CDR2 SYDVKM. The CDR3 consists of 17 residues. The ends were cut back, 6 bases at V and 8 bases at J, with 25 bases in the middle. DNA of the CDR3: TGTGCCAGCAGGACCCCGGGGGATAGCGTCATAAAGGGGGAGCTGTTTTTT. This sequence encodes CASRTPGDSVIKGELFF. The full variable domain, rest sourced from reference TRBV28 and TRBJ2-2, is DVKVTQSSRYLVKRTGEKVFLECVQDMDHENMFWYRQDPGLGLRLIYFSYDVKMKEKGDIPEGYSVSREKKERFSLILESASTNQTSMYLCASRTPGDSVIKGELFFGEGSRLTVL.

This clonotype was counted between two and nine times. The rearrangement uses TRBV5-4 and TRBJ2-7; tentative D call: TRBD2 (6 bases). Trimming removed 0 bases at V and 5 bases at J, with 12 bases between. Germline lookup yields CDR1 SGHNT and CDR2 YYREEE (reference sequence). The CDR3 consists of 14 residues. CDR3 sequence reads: CASSLEEGADEQYF. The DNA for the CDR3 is TGTGCCAGCAGCTTGGAGGAGGGCGCCGACGAGCAGTACTTC.

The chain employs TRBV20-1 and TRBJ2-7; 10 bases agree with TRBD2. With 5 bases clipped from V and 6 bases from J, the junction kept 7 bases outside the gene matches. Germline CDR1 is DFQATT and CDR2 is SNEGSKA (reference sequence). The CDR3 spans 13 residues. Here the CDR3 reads CSAQAGGPIEQYF. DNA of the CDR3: TGCAGTGCTCAAGCGGGAGGGCCGATCGAGCAGTACTTC.

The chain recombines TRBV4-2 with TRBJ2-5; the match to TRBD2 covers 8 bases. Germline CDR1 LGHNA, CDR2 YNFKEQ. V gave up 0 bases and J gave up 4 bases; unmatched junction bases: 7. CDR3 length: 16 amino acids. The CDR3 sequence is CASSQEIPGGGETQYF. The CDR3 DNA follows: TGTGCCAGCAGCCAAGAGATACCGGGAGGGGGAGAGACCCAGTACTTC.

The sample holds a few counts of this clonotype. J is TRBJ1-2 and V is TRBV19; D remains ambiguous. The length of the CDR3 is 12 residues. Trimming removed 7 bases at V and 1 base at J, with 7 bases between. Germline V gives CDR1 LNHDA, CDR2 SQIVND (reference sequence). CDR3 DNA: TGTGCCAGTACCGGACTTAACTATGGCTACACCTTC. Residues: CASTGLNYGYTF.

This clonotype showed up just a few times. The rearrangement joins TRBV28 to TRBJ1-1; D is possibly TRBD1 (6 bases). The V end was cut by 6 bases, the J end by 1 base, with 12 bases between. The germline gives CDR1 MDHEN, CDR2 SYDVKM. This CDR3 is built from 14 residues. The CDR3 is CASRLGGQNTEAFF. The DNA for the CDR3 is TGTGCCAGCAGGCTAGGGGGGCAGAACACTGAAGCTTTCTTT.

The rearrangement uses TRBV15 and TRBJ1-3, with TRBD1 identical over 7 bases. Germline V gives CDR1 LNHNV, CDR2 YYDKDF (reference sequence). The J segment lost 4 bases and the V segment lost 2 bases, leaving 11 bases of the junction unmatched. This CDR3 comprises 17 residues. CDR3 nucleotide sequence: TGTGCCACCAGCAGAAGGCCCACAGGGGCGTTGGGAAACACCATATATTTT. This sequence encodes CATSRRPTGALGNTIYF.